This TCR beta chain was identified in a study of response to subunit inactivated influenza vaccine. MiXCR, run by TCRdb on the RT-PCR reads, gives a single entry per CDR3 protein. The sample contains more than 700,000 distinct CDR3 sequences, around 20% of which appear only once. This clonotype showed up just a few times. V shed 10 bases and J shed 0 bases, with 19 bases lying between them. CDR3 size: 16 residues. The chain combines TRBV12-3 or TRBV12-4 with TRBJ1-3, with a possible D match to TRBD1 (6 bases). This sequence was found in a man aged 50 to 59 who received an inactivated influenza vaccine. The specimen comprised PBMCs from blood, sampled less than 6 days after vaccination. The CDR3 region has the DNA TGTGCCACCAAGAGGGGGGGGCGGAGCTCTGGAAACACCATATATTTT. It is translated as CATKRGGRSSGNTIYF.